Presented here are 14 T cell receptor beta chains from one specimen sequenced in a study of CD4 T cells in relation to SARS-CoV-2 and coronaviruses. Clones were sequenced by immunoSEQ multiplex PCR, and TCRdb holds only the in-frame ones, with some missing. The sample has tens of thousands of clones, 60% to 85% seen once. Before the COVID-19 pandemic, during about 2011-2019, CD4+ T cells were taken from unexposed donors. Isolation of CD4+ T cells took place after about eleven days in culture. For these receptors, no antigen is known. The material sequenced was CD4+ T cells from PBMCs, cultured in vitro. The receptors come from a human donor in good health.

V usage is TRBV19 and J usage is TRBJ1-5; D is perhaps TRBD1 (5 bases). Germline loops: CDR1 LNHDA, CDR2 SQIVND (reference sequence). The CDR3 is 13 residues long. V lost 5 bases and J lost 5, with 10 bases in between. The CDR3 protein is CASSGGFDQPQHF. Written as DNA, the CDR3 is TGTGCCAGTAGTGGGGGGTTCGATCAGCCCCAGCATTTT. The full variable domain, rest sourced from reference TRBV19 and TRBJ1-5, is DGGITQSPKYLFRKEGQNVTLSCEQNLNHDAMYWYRQDPGQGLRLIYYSQIVNDFQKGDIAEGYSVSREKKESFPLTVTSAQKNPTAFYLCASSGGFDQPQHFGDGTRLSIL.

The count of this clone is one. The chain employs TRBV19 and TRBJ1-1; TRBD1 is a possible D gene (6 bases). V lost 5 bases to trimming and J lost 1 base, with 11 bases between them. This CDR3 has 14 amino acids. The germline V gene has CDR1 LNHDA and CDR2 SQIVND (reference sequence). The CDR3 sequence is CASSRMDRNTEAFF. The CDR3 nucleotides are TGTGCCAGTAGTCGGATGGACAGGAACACTGAAGCTTTCTTT.

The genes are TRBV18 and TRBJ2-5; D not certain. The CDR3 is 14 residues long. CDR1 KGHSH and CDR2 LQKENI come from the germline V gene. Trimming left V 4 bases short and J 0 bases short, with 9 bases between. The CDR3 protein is CASSLGPYQETQYF. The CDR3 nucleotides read TGTGCCAGCTCACTTGGACCGTACCAAGAGACCCAGTACTTC.

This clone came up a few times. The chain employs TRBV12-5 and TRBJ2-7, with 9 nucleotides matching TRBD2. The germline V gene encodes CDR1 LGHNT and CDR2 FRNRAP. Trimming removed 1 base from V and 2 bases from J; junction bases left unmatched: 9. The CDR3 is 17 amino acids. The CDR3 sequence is CASGLGGELAGAYEQYF. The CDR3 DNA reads TGTGCTAGTGGTTTGGGAGGGGAATTAGCGGGAGCCTACGAGCAGTACTTC.

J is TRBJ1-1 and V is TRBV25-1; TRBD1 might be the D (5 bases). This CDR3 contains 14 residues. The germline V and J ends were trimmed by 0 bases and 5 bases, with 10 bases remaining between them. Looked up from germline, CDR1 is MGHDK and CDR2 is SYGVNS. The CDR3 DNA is TGTGCCAGCAGTGAATATAGGGGTGCGACTGAAGCTTTCTTT. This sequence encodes CASSEYRGATEAFF.

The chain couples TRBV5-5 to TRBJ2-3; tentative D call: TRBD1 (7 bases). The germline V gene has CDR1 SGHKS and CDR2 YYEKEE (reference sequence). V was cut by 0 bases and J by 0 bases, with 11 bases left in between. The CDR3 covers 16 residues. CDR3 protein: CASSLEAGGSTDTQYF. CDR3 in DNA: TGTGCCAGCAGCTTGGAGGCAGGGGGGAGCACAGATACGCAGTATTTT.

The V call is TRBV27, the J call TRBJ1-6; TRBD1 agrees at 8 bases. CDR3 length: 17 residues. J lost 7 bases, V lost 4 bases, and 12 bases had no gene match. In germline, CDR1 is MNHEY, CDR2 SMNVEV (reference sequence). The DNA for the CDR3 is TGTGCCAGCAGTTCGACTATCTCCTCAGGGGGCAATTCACCCCTCCACTTT. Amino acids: CASSSTISSGGNSPLHF.

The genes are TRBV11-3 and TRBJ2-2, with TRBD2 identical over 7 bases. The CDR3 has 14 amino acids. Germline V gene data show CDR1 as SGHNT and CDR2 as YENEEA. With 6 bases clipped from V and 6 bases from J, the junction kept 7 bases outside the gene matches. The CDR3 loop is CASRRTSKAGELFF. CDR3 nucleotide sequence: TGTGCCAGCAGGAGGACTAGTAAAGCCGGGGAGCTGTTTTTT.

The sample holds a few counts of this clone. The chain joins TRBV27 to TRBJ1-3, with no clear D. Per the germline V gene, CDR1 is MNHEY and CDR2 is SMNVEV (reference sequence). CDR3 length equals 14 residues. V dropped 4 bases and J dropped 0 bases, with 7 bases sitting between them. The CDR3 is CASSYGVSGNTIYF. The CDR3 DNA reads TGTGCCAGCAGTTACGGCGTCTCTGGAAACACCATATATTTT.

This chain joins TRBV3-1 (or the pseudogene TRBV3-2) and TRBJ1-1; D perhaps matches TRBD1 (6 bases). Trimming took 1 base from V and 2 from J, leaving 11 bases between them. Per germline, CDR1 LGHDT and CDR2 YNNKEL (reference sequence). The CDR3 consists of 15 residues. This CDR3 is CASSQGFRGNTEAFF. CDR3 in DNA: TGTGCCAGCAGCCAAGGATTCAGGGGAAACACTGAAGCTTTCTTT.

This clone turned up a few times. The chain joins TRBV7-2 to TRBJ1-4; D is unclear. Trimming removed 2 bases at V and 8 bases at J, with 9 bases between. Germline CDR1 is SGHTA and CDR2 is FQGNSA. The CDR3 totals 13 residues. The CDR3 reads CASSLFSREKLFF. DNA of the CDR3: TGTGCCAGCAGCTTATTTTCCAGGGAAAAACTGTTTTTT.

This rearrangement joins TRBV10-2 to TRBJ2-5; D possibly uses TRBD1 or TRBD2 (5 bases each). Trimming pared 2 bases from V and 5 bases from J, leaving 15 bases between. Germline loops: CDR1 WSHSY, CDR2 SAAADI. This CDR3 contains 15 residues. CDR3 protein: CASSESRGPGETQYF. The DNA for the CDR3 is TGCGCCAGCAGTGAGAGTAGGGGCCCGGGGGAGACCCAGTACTTC.

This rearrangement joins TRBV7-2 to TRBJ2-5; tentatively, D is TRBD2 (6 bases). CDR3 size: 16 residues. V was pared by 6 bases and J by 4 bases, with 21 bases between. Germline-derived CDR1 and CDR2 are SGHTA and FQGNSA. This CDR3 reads CASRPLPTRNGETQYF. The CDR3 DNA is TGTGCCAGCAGACCCCTCCCGACTAGAAATGGAGAGACCCAGTACTTC.

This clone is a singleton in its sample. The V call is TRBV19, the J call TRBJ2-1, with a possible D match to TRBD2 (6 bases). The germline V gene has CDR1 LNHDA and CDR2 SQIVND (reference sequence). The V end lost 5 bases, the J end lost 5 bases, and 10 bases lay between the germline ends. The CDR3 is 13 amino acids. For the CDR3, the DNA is TGTGCCAGTAGTGTGGGACTTAACAATGAGCAGTTCTTC. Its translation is CASSVGLNNEQFF.